This T cell receptor beta chain comes out of a study of cytomegalovirus exposure and HLA in healthy donors. Broader study findings: Many donors shared some public TCRs, even though most TCR sequences were rare. Accurate HLA-A and HLA-B prediction from TCR beta sequences was reported for most subjects.

This CDR3 spans 15 amino acids. CDR1 is MNHEY and CDR2 is SVGAGI in the germline V gene. Deletions cut 4 bases from V and 7 bases from J, with 19 bases between. The PCR was carried out with 60 Vbeta primers and 13 Jbeta primers. As processed by the authors: Approximately 78 million unique TCR beta chains, roughly 11 million of them shared, were counted by a later analysis. The assay was immunoSEQ multiplex PCR, and TCRdb's table has in-frame clones only and misses some. The V and J calls and the clone size are those of that table, but D and trimming were determined from the DNA. The sample lists about 90,000 clones; 75% to 90% were seen once. Worth noting for this clone: Its antigen remains unknown.

This clonotype was obtained from a young man in good health and CMV-seronegative. The sequenced sample consisted of PBMCs. V usage is TRBV6-5 and J usage is TRBJ1-2; D is uncertain. The CDR3 region has the DNA TGTGCCAGCAGTTCTATGGTAGTCCCCCCAACTGGCTACACCTTC. Translated: CASSSMVVPPTGYTF.